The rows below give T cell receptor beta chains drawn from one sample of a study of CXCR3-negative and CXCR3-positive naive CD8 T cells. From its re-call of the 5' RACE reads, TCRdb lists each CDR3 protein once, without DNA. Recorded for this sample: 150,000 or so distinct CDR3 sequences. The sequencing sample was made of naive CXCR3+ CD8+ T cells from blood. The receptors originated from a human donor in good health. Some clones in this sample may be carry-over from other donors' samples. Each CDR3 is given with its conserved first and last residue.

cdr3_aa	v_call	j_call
CASSPYPGGEDYGYTF	TRBV4-1	TRBJ1-2
CASAGRGNSGANVLTF	TRBV21-1	TRBJ2-6
CASSDVRASYRTGDTDTQYF	TRBV12-3/TRBV12-4	TRBJ2-3
CSAPPQGANYGYTF	TRBV20-1	TRBJ1-2
CASSQDLEETSGEQYF	TRBV4-1	TRBJ2-7
CASTGYTSKDTQYF	TRBV12-3/TRBV12-4	TRBJ2-3
CAWSGRGLYEQYF	TRBV30	TRBJ2-7
CASTSGGTDTQYF	TRBV12-3/TRBV12-4	TRBJ2-3
CASSFFREGPNTGELFF	TRBV11-1	TRBJ2-2
CASSPGLANYNEQFF	TRBV5-6	TRBJ2-1
CASTTANTEAFF	TRBV7-9	TRBJ1-1
CASRFTVGYTGELFF	TRBV12-3/TRBV12-4	TRBJ2-2
CASSLAGGLYNEQFF	TRBV5-1	TRBJ2-1
CSAPSFSGSFGLPYEQYF	TRBV20-1	TRBJ2-7
CASSLVGGYRANVLTF	TRBV7-9	TRBJ2-6
CASSLDVGGGTQYF	TRBV12-3/TRBV12-4	TRBJ2-5
CATSKRENSPLHF	TRBV15	TRBJ1-6
CSATLHGVLSYEQYF	TRBV20-1	TRBJ2-7
CASSHPSSETQYF	TRBV11-3	TRBJ2-5
CASSVRGLDTGELFF	TRBV11-3	TRBJ2-2
CASRLADNEQFF	TRBV6-1	TRBJ2-1
CASSSNLAGWGDTQYF	TRBV12-3/TRBV12-4	TRBJ2-3
CASSLEQSGYEQYF	TRBV7-6	TRBJ2-7
CSAREKWDYLNIRYF	TRBV20-1	TRBJ2-4
CSARDRLAASTDTQYF	TRBV20-1	TRBJ2-3
CSVAGGSGNEQFF	TRBV29-1	TRBJ2-1
CASSLFTPQETQYF	TRBV27	TRBJ2-5
CASSQEVPGPNTGELFF	TRBV4-1	TRBJ2-2
CASSSSGASYEQYF	TRBV19	TRBJ2-7
CASSYHSGGNDEQFF	TRBV6-6	TRBJ2-1
CASSYSSLVPRAGVSQETQYF	TRBV6-5	TRBJ2-5
CASTSYPGGPDTQYF	TRBV19	TRBJ2-3
CASRTSGSSPGEQYF	TRBV5-5	TRBJ2-7
CASSRLAGVDEQYF	TRBV14	TRBJ2-7
CSVEESTYNEQFF	TRBV29-1	TRBJ2-1
CAISVGDPNSPLHF	TRBV10-3	TRBJ1-6
CASSEPGLNEQFF	TRBV28	TRBJ2-1
CASSYSLGSYEQYF	TRBV6-2/TRBV6-3	TRBJ2-7
CSAPGGGYIEQFF	TRBV29-1	TRBJ2-1
CASGLGYPPHTEAFF	TRBV7-9	TRBJ1-1
CASSYSPSFAYEQYF	TRBV6-6	TRBJ2-7
CASSYPGELFF	TRBV6-2/TRBV6-3	TRBJ2-2
CASNDRFRDTQYF	TRBV12-3/TRBV12-4	TRBJ2-3
CASSWGQISGTQYF	TRBV7-9	TRBJ2-5
CASSVAKAGGSTDTQYF	TRBV9	TRBJ2-3
CASSLSGLSTEAFF	TRBV5-1	TRBJ1-1
CASSLVRYQETQYF	TRBV7-9	TRBJ2-5
CASSSSPWTYYEQYF	TRBV5-1	TRBJ2-7